Listed below are T cell receptor beta chains from one sample, sequenced in a study of T cells in localized non-small cell lung cancer. TCRdb's table, derived via immunoSEQ multiplex PCR, lists solely in-frame clones and lacks some. Of 20,000 to 25,000 clones in the sample, about 90% were seen once. The specimen was peripheral blood, collected before any cancer treatment. The receptor source for this set is a male donor at least 60 years old with stage I squamous cell lung carcinoma. Both conserved end residues are part of each CDR3. The D gene is left open where the match is weak. Size is omitted from some rows. Given values are once, few, many or a class for expanded clones.

clone_size j_call d_call v_call cdr3_aa cdr3_nt
- TRBJ1-4 TRBD1 TRBV19 CASSPRQGTTNEKLFF TGTGCCAGTAGTCCCCGACAGGGTACAACTAATGAAAAACTGTTTTTT
- TRBJ1-5 - TRBV6-1 CASRKQGQPQHF TGTGCCAGCAGAAAGCAGGGCCAGCCCCAGCATTTT
- TRBJ2-1 - TRBV11-3 CASSCIIRGVNSYNEQFF TGTGCCAGCAGCTGCATAATACGGGGTGTGAACTCCTACAATGAGCAGTTCTTC
- TRBJ1-1 - TRBV6-4 CASRPSDGTEAFF TGTGCCAGCAGGCCTTCGGACGGGACTGAAGCTTTCTTT
- TRBJ1-6 - TRBV7-6 CASSPGGRSYNSPLHF TGTGCCAGCAGCCCCGGGGGGAGGTCCTATAATTCACCCCTCCACTTT
- TRBJ1-2 - TRBV4-3 CASSPGPRESYGYTF TGCGCCAGCAGCCCCGGACCTAGGGAGAGCTATGGCTACACCTTC
- TRBJ1-5 - TRBV2 CASSQTGNHNQPQHF TGTGCCAGCAGTCAAACGGGGAACCACAATCAGCCCCAGCATTTT
- TRBJ1-4 - TRBV6-1 CASSEDPAEKLFF TGTGCCAGCAGTGAGGATCCGGCGGAAAAACTGTTTTTT
- TRBJ1-4 - TRBV10-3 CAISERGSNEKLFF TGTGCCATCAGTGAGCGGGGATCGAATGAAAAACTGTTTTTT
- TRBJ2-7 - TRBV28 CASSPTVYEQYF TGTGCCAGCAGCCCGACAGTCTACGAGCAGTACTTC
- TRBJ1-1 - TRBV6-4 CASSPTRGAEAFF TGTGCCAGCAGTCCTACAAGGGGCGCTGAAGCTTTCTTT
- TRBJ1-2 - TRBV27 CASSFLGGDGYTF TGTGCCAGCAGTTTTCTGGGGGGGGATGGCTACACCTTC
- TRBJ1-5 TRBD1 TRBV7-9 CASSLGTGGNQPQHF TGTGCCAGCAGCTTAGGAACAGGGGGCAATCAGCCCCAGCATTTT
- TRBJ2-7 - TRBV21-1 CASNPSPGDRVPNSYEQYF TGTGCCAGCAACCCCTCCCCAGGGGACAGGGTCCCCAACTCCTACGAGCAGTACTTC
few TRBJ1-6 - TRBV4-1 CASSQPALPSPLHF TGCGCCAGCAGCCAGCCAGCCCTGCCGTCACCCCTCCACTTT
- TRBJ1-1 - TRBV20-1 CSARPDRQAFF TGCAGTGCTAGACCTGACAGACAAGCTTTCTTT
- TRBJ2-7 TRBD2 TRBV10-2 CASRTSGGLWTEQYF TGCGCCAGCAGGACTAGCGGGGGGCTGTGGACCGAGCAGTACTTC
- TRBJ1-3 - TRBV9 CASSLGAGNTIYF TGTGCCAGCAGTTTAGGAGCTGGAAACACCATATATTTT
- TRBJ2-3 - TRBV5-1 CASSFGGDTQYF TGCGCCAGCAGCTTCGGCGGGGATACGCAGTATTTT
- TRBJ1-2 - TRBV27 CASSSLTGPYGYTF TGTGCCAGCAGTTCACTGACGGGACCCTATGGCTACACCTTC
- TRBJ2-2 - TRBV7-2 CASSSQGGPTGELFF TGTGCCAGCAGCTCTCAGGGGGGGCCCACCGGGGAGCTGTTTTTT
few TRBJ2-4 - TRBV5-1 CASSLVGQNIQYF TGCGCCAGCAGCCTTGTCGGACAAAACATTCAGTACTTC
- TRBJ1-6 - TRBV11-2 CASSLVSPQGNLHF TGTGCCAGCAGCTTGGTAAGCCCCCAGGGCAACCTCCACTTT
- TRBJ2-2 - TRBV15 CATSRQDGPNTGELFF TGTGCCACCAGCAGACAGGACGGACCGAACACCGGGGAGCTGTTTTTT
- TRBJ2-5 TRBD2 TRBV7-8 CASSLSGGADETQYF TGTGCCAGCAGCTTAAGCGGGGGGGCTGATGAGACCCAGTACTTC
- TRBJ1-2 - TRBV30 CAWSDRVGGYTF TGTGCCTGGAGTGACAGGGTAGGGGGCTACACCTTC
- TRBJ2-1 TRBD2 TRBV11-2 CASSPTRGRGVPEQFF TGTGCCAGCAGCCCCACCCGGGGGCGGGGGGTTCCTGAGCAGTTCTTC
- TRBJ2-3 - TRBV5-4 CASSRTTGDTDTQYF TGTGCCAGCAGCCGGACTACCGGGGACACAGATACGCAGTATTTT
few TRBJ1-1 - TRBV10-2 CASRSARDNTEAFF TGCGCCAGCAGGAGCGCCAGGGACAACACTGAAGCTTTCTTT
once TRBJ2-5 - TRBV5-6 CASSFSTQETQYF TGTGCCAGCAGCTTTAGCACCCAAGAGACCCAGTACTTC
- TRBJ1-1 - TRBV30 CAWIPGRRNTEAFF TGTGCCTGGATTCCGGGACGGAGAAACACTGAAGCTTTCTTT
- TRBJ1-5 TRBD1 TRBV6-5 CASSSGGIGNQPQHF TGTGCCAGCAGTTCAGGGGGTATCGGCAATCAGCCCCAGCATTTT
- TRBJ2-7 TRBD2 TRBV14 CASSPQGPSGIYEQYF TGTGCCAGCAGCCCGCAAGGGCCTAGCGGGATCTACGAGCAGTACTTC
- TRBJ1-5 - TRBV15 CATARENNQPQHF TGTGCCACCGCCCGAGAGAACAATCAGCCCCAGCATTTT
- TRBJ2-5 - TRBV11-2 CASSLVAGGWVTQYF TGTGCCAGCAGCTTAGTTGCTGGGGGGTGGGTGACCCAGTACTTC
- TRBJ2-4 - TRBV27 CASSGKTLAKNIQYF TGTGCCAGCAGCGGAAAAACTCTAGCCAAAAACATTCAGTACTTC
- TRBJ1-2 - TRBV4-2 CASSQGPGAVYGYTF TGTGCCAGCAGCCAAGGCCCGGGGGCAGTCTACGGCTACACCTTC
- TRBJ1-1 - TRBV12-5 CASGPEKGDTEAFF TGTGCTAGTGGCCCCGAGAAGGGGGACACTGAAGCTTTCTTT
- TRBJ2-3 - TRBV6-1 CASSEIPGHLTDTQYF TGTGCCAGCAGTGAAATCCCCGGACACCTCACAGATACGCAGTATTTT
- TRBJ2-1 TRBD1 TRBV13 CASSLGHWKDRGGEQFF TGTGCCAGCAGCTTAGGACACTGGAAAGACAGGGGTGGTGAGCAGTTCTTC
- TRBJ1-2 TRBD1 TRBV9 CASSVGQGRNGYTF TGTGCCAGCAGCGTGGGACAGGGAAGAAATGGCTACACCTTC
once TRBJ2-7 TRBD1 TRBV10-3 CAISNRDRAYEQYF TGTGCCATCAGTAACCGGGACAGGGCCTACGAGCAGTACTTC
- TRBJ1-2 - TRBV19 CASSIEGRNYGYTF TGTGCCAGTAGTATAGAGGGCAGAAACTATGGCTACACCTTC
- TRBJ1-2 - TRBV19 CASRIPGLSYGYTF TGTGCCAGTAGAATCCCTGGACTGTCCTATGGCTACACCTTC
- TRBJ1-5 - TRBV2 CASSPDGSNQPQHF TGTGCCAGCAGTCCGGACGGTAGCAATCAGCCCCAGCATTTT
once TRBJ1-1 - TRBV7-2 CASSLAPTVNTEAFF TGTGCCAGCAGCTTAGCCCCGACAGTGAACACTGAAGCTTTCTTT
- TRBJ1-2 TRBD1 TRBV6-5 CASSPRTGGVYGYTF TGTGCCAGCAGCCCTAGGACAGGGGGAGTCTATGGCTACACCTTC